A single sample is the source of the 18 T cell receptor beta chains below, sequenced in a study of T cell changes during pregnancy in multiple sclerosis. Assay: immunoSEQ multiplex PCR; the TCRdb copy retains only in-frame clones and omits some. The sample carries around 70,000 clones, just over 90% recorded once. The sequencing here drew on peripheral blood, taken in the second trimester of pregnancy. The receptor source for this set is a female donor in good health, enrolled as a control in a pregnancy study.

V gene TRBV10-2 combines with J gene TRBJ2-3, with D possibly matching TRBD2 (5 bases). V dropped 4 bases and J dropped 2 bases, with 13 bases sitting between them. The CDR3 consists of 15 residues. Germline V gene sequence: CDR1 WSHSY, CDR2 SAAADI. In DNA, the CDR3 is TGCGCCAGCAGTGCTCGGGGTGCTAACACAGATACGCAGTATTTT. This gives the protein CASSARGANTDTQYF.

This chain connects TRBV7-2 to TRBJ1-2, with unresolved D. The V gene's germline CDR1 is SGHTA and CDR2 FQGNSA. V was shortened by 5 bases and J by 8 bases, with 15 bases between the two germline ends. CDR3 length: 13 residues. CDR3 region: CASSREHSGGYTF. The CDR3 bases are TGTGCCAGCAGCAGGGAACACAGCGGCGGCTACACCTTC. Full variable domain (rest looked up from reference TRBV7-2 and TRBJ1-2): GAGVSQSPSNKVTEKGKDVELRCDPISGHTALYWYRQSLGQGLEFLIYFQGNSAPDKSGLPSDRFSAERTGGSVSTLTIQRTQQEDSAVYLCASSREHSGGYTFGSGTRLTVV.

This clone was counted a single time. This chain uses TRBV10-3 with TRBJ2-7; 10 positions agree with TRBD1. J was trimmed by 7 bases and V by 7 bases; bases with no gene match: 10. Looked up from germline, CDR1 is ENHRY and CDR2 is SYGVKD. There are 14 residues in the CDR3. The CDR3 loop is CAITSGTGESEQYF. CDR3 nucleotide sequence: TGTGCCATCACCTCCGGGACAGGGGAATCTGAGCAGTACTTC.

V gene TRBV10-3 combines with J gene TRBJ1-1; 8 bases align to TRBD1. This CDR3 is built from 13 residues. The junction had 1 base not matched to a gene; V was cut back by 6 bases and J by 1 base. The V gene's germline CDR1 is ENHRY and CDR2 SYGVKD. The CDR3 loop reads CAIRGQENTEAFF. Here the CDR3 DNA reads TGTGCCATCAGGGGACAGGAGAACACTGAAGCTTTCTTT.

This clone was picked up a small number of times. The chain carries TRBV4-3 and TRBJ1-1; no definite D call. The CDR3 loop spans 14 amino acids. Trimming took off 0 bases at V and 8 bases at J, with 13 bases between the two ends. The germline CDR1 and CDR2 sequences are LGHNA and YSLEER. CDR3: CASSQDNQGGEAFF. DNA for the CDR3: TGCGCCAGCAGCCAAGATAATCAAGGAGGCGAAGCTTTCTTT.

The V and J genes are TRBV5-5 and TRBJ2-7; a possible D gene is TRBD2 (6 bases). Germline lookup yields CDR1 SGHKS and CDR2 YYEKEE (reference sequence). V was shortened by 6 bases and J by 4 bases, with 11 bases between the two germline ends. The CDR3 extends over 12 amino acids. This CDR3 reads CASTASGYEQYF. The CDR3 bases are TGTGCCAGCACCGCGAGCGGGTACGAGCAGTACTTC.

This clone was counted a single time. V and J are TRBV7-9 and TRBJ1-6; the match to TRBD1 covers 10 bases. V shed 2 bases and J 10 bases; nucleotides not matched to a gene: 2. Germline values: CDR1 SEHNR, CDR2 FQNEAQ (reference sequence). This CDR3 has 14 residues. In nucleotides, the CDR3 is TGTGCCAGCAGCTTAATGACAGGGGGCTCACCCCTCCACTTT. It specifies CASSLMTGGSPLHF.

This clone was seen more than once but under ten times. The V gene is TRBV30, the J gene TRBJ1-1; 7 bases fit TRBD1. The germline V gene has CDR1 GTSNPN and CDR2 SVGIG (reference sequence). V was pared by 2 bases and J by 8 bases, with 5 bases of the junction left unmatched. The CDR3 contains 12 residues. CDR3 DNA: TGTGCCTGGAGTTTGACAGGGACCGAAGCTTTCTTT. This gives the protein CAWSLTGTEAFF.

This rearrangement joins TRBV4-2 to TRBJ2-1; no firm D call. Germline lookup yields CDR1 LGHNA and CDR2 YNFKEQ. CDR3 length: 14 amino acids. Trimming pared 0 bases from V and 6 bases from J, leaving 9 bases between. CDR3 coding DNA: TGTGCCAGCAGCCAAGATTCGGTACGCAATGAGCAGTTCTTC. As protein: CASSQDSVRNEQFF.

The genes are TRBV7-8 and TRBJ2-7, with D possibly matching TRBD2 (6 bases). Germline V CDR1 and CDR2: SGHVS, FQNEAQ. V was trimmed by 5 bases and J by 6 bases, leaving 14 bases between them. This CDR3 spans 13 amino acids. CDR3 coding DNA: TGTGCCAGCAGCCGGGGGAAATTAGGCGAGCAGTACTTC. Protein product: CASSRGKLGEQYF.

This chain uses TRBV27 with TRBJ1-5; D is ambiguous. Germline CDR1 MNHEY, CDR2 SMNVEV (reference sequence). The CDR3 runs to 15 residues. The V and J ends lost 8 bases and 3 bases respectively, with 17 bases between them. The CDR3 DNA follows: TGTGCCAGCTCTCGGGAGGGTGCTGACAATCAGCCCCAGCATTTT. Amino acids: CASSREGADNQPQHF.

Here the CDR3 reads CASSNRGGETQYF. The CDR3 coding sequence is TGTGCCAGCTCAAACAGGGGAGGAGAGACCCAGTACTTC. This chain links TRBV18 with TRBJ2-5, with D maybe TRBD1 (7 bases). Trimming removed 5 bases at V and 4 bases at J, with 11 bases between. The CDR3 covers 13 residues. In germline, CDR1 is KGHSH, CDR2 LQKENI.

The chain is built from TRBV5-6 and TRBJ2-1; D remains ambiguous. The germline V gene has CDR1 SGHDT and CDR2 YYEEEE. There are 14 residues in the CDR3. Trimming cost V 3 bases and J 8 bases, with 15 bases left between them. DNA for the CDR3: TGTGCCAGCAGCTGGTTGACAAACCCGGATGAGCAGTTCTTC. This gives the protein CASSWLTNPDEQFF.

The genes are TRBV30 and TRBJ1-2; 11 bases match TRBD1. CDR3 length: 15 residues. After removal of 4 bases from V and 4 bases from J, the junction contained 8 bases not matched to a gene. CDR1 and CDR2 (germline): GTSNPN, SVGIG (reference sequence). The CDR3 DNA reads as TGTGCCTGGACGGGACAGGGGGTCCAAGCCTATGGCTACACCTTC. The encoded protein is CAWTGQGVQAYGYTF.

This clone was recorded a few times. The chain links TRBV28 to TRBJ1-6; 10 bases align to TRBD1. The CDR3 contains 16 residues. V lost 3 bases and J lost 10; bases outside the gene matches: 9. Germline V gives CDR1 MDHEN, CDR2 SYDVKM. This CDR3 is CASSFSDRGLRSPLHF. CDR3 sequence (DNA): TGTGCCAGCAGTTTCTCCGACAGGGGGCTCAGATCACCCCTCCACTTT.

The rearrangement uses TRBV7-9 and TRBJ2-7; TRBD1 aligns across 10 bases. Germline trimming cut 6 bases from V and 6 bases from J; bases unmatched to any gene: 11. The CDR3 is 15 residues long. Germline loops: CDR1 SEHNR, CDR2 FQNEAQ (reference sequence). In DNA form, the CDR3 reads TGTGCCAGCAGACGGGCGGGGACAGGGGATCGCGAGCAGTACTTC. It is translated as CASRRAGTGDREQYF. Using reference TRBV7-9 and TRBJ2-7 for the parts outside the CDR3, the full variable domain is DTGVSQNPRHKITKRGQNVTFRCDPISEHNRLYWYRQTLGQGPEFLTYFQNEAQLEKSRLLSDRFSAERPKGSFSTLEIQRTEQGDSAMYLCASRRAGTGDREQYFGPGTRLTVT.

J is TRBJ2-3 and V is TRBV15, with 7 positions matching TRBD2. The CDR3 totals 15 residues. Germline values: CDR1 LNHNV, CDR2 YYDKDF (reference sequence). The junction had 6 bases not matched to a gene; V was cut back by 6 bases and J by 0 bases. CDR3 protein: CATSSGGVSTDTQYF. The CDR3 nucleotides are TGTGCCACCAGTTCTGGGGGGGTTAGCACAGATACGCAGTATTTT.

In nucleotides, the CDR3 is TGTGCCACCAGCAGGCCAAAGCCGGGAGCCCGAGAGACCCAGTACTTC. Encoded protein: CATSRPKPGARETQYF. The chain uses TRBV15 and TRBJ2-5; a weak D match, TRBD2 (6 bases). The germline CDR1 and CDR2 sequences are LNHNV and YYDKDF (reference sequence). V was shortened by 3 bases and J by 4 bases, with 18 bases between the two germline ends. This CDR3 has 16 residues. Looking up the rest from reference TRBV15 and TRBJ2-5 gives the full variable domain: DAMVIQNPRYQVTQFGKPVTLSCSQTLNHNVMYWYQQKSSQAPKLLFHYYDKDFNNEADTPDNFQSRRPNTSFCFLDIRSPGLGDTAMYLCATSRPKPGARETQYFGPGTRLLVL.